This entry lists 23 T cell receptor beta chains sequenced from one sample in a study of cytomegalovirus exposure and HLA in healthy donors. The PCR used 60 Vbeta and 13 Jbeta primers. Sequencing was performed with immunoSEQ multiplex PCR; in TCRdb, only in-frame clones are kept and a portion is missing. Of 70,000 to 100,000 clones in the sample, 80% were seen once. The sample consisted of PBMCs. The origin of the receptors is a man in his fifties in good health and CMV-seropositive.

As to this clone: Sequence at one end of the junction differs from germline and may be a read error. This chain joins TRBV10-3 and TRBJ2-6; 9 nucleotides align to TRBD1. The CDR3 extends over 15 amino acids. CDR1 ENHRY and CDR2 SYGVKD come from the germline V gene. The CDR3 DNA reads TGTGCCATCCAGAACAGGGGGCCCGGGGCCAACGGCCTGACTTTC. Its protein product is CAIQNRGPGANGLTF.

This clone has only a few counts. The genes are TRBV7-9 and TRBJ1-4; D is undetermined. The V and J ends lost 1 base and 1 base respectively, with 7 bases between them. The CDR3 is 15 residues long. Per the germline V gene, CDR1 is SEHNR and CDR2 is FQNEAQ (reference sequence). Written as DNA, the CDR3 is TGTGCCAGCAGCTTAGTCAGCGGAACTAATGAAAAACTGTTTTTT. Translated, it gives CASSLVSGTNEKLFF.

This chain links TRBV19 with TRBJ2-3, with 7 bases matching TRBD2. This CDR3 comprises 16 residues. Per the germline V gene, CDR1 is LNHDA and CDR2 is SQIVND (reference sequence). J lost 3 bases, V lost 7 bases, and 13 bases had no gene match. CDR3 sequence reads: CASTPGGSVVTDTQYF. CDR3 coding DNA: TGTGCCAGTACCCCCGGCGGGAGCGTGGTAACAGATACGCAGTATTTT.

As to this clone: Other DNA variants within this sample encode the same CDR3. The chain employs TRBV7-9 and TRBJ2-7, with TRBD2 matching 9 bases. The V gene end was trimmed by 0 bases and the J gene end by 2 bases; junction bases not matched to a gene: 2. The CDR3 runs 15 residues. Germline CDR1 reads SEHNR; CDR2 reads FQNEAQ (reference sequence). CDR3 in DNA: TGTGCCAGCAGCTTAGCTAGCGGGGGCACCTACGAGCAGTACTTC. This encodes CASSLASGGTYEQYF.

The rearrangement uses TRBV13 and TRBJ1-1; 9 bases are a match to TRBD1. J lost 4 bases, V lost 5 bases, and 8 bases had no gene match. CDR1 is PRHDT and CDR2 is FYEKMQ in the germline V gene (reference sequence). This CDR3 has 15 amino acids. In DNA, the CDR3 is TGTGCCAGCAGCCCCCTAACAGGGGGCGGCACTGAAGCTTTCTTT. Its protein product is CASSPLTGGGTEAFF.

Comment on this clone: One end of the junction varies from germline; a read error may be responsible. The chain carries TRBV23-1 and TRBJ2-6, with 8 bases lining up with TRBD1. TRBV23-1 is placed among ORFs of uncertain function. The CDR3 covers 20 residues. In DNA form, the CDR3 reads TGCGCCAGCAGTCGGGTGGACAGGGAAAATGAAGTCTCTGGGGCCAACGGCCTGACTTTC. Translation: CASSRVDRENEVSGANGLTF.

This chain joins TRBV6-5 and TRBJ2-5; weak D call: TRBD1 (5 bases). V was clipped by 7 bases and J by 1 base, with 10 bases between them. Germline values: CDR1 MNHEY, CDR2 SVGAGI. The CDR3 length is 13 residues. CDR3 DNA: TGTGCCAGCACAGGGTCTGGCCAAGAGACCCAGTACTTC. Its translation: CASTGSGQETQYF.

As DNA, the CDR3 is TGTGCCACCGGAGTATTCGAGACCCAGTACTTC. Translated: CATGVFETQYF. The chain uses TRBV15 and TRBJ2-5; D remains ambiguous. Germline CDR1 is LNHNV and CDR2 is YYDKDF (reference sequence). The CDR3 is 11 amino acids. V was clipped by 8 bases and J by 5 bases, with 9 bases between them.

The J gene is TRBJ2-1, the V gene TRBV7-2, with D perhaps TRBD2 (6 bases). The CDR3 runs to 16 residues. The V gene's germline CDR1 is SGHTA and CDR2 FQGNSA. With 1 base removed from V and 2 bases from J, the gap between germline ends came to 12 bases. The CDR3 loop reads CASSLDVAGPYNEQFF. The DNA of the CDR3 is TGTGCCAGCAGCTTAGATGTGGCGGGACCCTACAATGAGCAGTTCTTC.

The chain carries TRBV5-5 and TRBJ2-2; 11 bases are a match to TRBD2. Germline assignment: CDR1 SGHKS and CDR2 YYEKEE (reference sequence). Unmatched junction bases numbered 8, after V lost 4 bases and J lost 0 bases. The CDR3 extends over 18 amino acids. The CDR3 protein is CASSPRGLAVTNTGELFF. CDR3 nucleotides: TGTGCCAGCAGCCCCCGGGGACTAGCGGTTACGAACACCGGGGAGCTGTTTTTT.

The V and J genes are TRBV30 and TRBJ2-5; 7 nucleotides match TRBD1. V lost 3 bases, J lost 1 base, and 5 bases stayed unmatched. The CDR3 sequence is 14 residues long. Looked up from germline, CDR1 is GTSNPN and CDR2 is SVGIG (reference sequence). The CDR3 is CAWSEDRTQETQYF. The DNA for the CDR3 is TGTGCCTGGAGCGAGGACAGGACCCAAGAGACCCAGTACTTC.

This chain uses TRBV11-3 with TRBJ2-3; TRBD2 matches at 10 bases. The V segment lost 5 bases and the J segment 6 bases; nucleotides outside the gene matches: 8. CDR3 length: 15 amino acids. Germline loops: CDR1 SGHNT, CDR2 YENEEA. CDR3 region: CASSDTAGGSDTQYF. DNA of the CDR3: TGTGCCAGCAGCGACACAGCGGGAGGGTCGGATACGCAGTATTTT.

This rearrangement joins TRBV14 to TRBJ2-3, with D maybe TRBD1 (5 bases). V dropped 3 bases and J dropped 8 bases, with 15 bases sitting between them. Germline CDR1 and CDR2: SGHDN and FVKESK. The length of the CDR3 is 14 residues. CDR3 coding DNA: TGTGCCAGCAGCCAGAGACAGCTTCCACCTACGCAGTATTTT. Translating gives CASSQRQLPPTQYF.

V and J are TRBV6-6 and TRBJ1-1, with 9 bases aligning to TRBD1. CDR1 and CDR2 (germline): MNHNY, SVGAGI (reference sequence). This CDR3 is built from 12 residues. Losses at the gene ends were 6 bases for V and 4 bases for J; bases not matched to a gene: 0. This CDR3 is CASRTGGTEAFF. The DNA for the CDR3 is TGTGCCAGCAGGACAGGGGGCACTGAAGCTTTCTTT.

The chain carries TRBV5-4 and TRBJ1-4; D not resolved. Germline V gene lookup returns CDR1 SGHNT and CDR2 YYREEE (reference sequence). The ends were cut back, 3 bases at V and 0 bases at J, with 3 bases in the middle. This CDR3 spans 13 amino acids. The CDR3 protein is CASSSATNEKLFF. The CDR3 bases are TGTGCCAGCAGCTCTGCAACTAATGAAAAACTGTTTTTT.

This clone was counted between two and nine times. The rearrangement uses TRBV6-1 and TRBJ1-1; 10 positions match TRBD1. Trimming at V came to 1 base and at J to 1 base, leaving 6 bases not matched to a gene. CDR1 is MNHNS and CDR2 is SASEGT in the germline V gene. The CDR3 totals 17 residues. The CDR3 here is CASSEVGQGVWNTEAFF. The CDR3 bases are TGTGCCAGCAGTGAAGTAGGACAGGGGGTATGGAACACTGAAGCTTTCTTT.

This clone was detected once. The chain employs TRBV5-1 and TRBJ1-3, with a possible D match to TRBD1 (6 bases). Germline V gene sequence: CDR1 SGHRS, CDR2 YFSETQ. The CDR3 consists of 15 residues. V was cut by 4 bases and J by 6 bases, with 17 bases left in between. CDR3 nucleotide sequence: TGCGCCAGCAGCCCTTTGGGGGCCCCGTCAAACACCATATATTTT. Its protein product is CASSPLGAPSNTIYF.

This chain's CDR3 is CASSLSYQETQYF. The DNA of the CDR3 is TGTGCCAGCAGCTTATCATACCAAGAGACCCAGTACTTC. This chain connects TRBV11-2 to TRBJ2-5; no definite D call. Trimming removed 2 bases at V and 0 bases at J, with 4 bases between. The CDR3 extends over 13 amino acids. The germline V gene has CDR1 SGHAT and CDR2 FQNNGV.

This rearrangement joins TRBV2 to TRBJ1-2, with 9 bases aligning to TRBD1. Germline-derived CDR1 and CDR2 are SNHLY and FYNNEI. V shed 10 bases and J 5 bases; nucleotides not matched to a gene: 11. The CDR3 runs 14 residues. As DNA, the CDR3 is TGTGCCACCCTGATGGACAGGGGACTTTATGGCTACACCTTC. The encoded protein is CATLMDRGLYGYTF.

This sequence joins TRBV15 and TRBJ2-1; D possibly corresponds to TRBD2 (6 bases). The CDR3 totals 16 residues. Trimming took 4 bases from V and 7 from J, leaving 20 bases between them. Germline loops: CDR1 LNHNV, CDR2 YYDKDF (reference sequence). CDR3 DNA: TGTGCCACCAGCACCTACCTTCGGGAGTCAGGTAATGAGCAGTTCTTC. It codes for CATSTYLRESGNEQFF.

The gene calls are TRBV2 and TRBJ1-1; maybe TRBD1 (5 bases). The CDR3 totals 13 residues. The ends were cut back, 7 bases at V and 2 bases at J, with 11 bases in the middle. Germline V gene sequence: CDR1 SNHLY, CDR2 FYNNEI. CDR3 sequence reads: CASIYQGNTEAFF. The CDR3, as DNA: TGTGCCAGCATCTACCAGGGTAACACTGAAGCTTTCTTT.

The chain combines TRBV25-1 with TRBJ1-2; TRBD1 agrees at 8 bases. The length of the CDR3 is 14 residues. Germline CDR1 MGHDK, CDR2 SYGVNS. With 4 bases clipped from V and 2 bases from J, the junction kept 3 bases outside the gene matches. The CDR3 DNA reads TGTGCCAGCAGTGGTGACAGGGGAAACTATGGCTACACCTTC. Its translation: CASSGDRGNYGYTF.

The chain links TRBV19 to TRBJ1-4, with no clear D. The CDR3 extends over 12 amino acids. Germline V gene lookup returns CDR1 LNHDA and CDR2 SQIVND (reference sequence). The V end was cut by 8 bases, the J end by 7 bases, with 11 bases between. Here the CDR3 reads CASHEGGEKLFF. In DNA, the CDR3 is TGTGCCAGTCATGAGGGAGGTGAAAAACTGTTTTTT.